One and the same sample provided the 29 T cell receptor beta chains below, sequenced in a study of blood T cells in healthy people across ages (dated by TCRdb to between 2014 and 2017). The method behind the library was 5' RACE. The data were produced on an Illumina HiSeq 2500. A second about 7 to 12 cycle PCR used a sample-barcoded 5' primer and a J-beta primer mix. The public reads were reanalyzed by TCRdb: fastp trimming at Q25, MiXCR alignment, in-frame beta chains only. Identical CDR3 protein sequences are pooled into one entry, listed with their most common genes and DNA. Within this sample are over 950,000 distinct CDR3 sequences, with roughly 51% of them counted one time only. 20% to 25% of the sample lies in the top ten. Sequenced material: blood. The receptor set was obtained from a woman aged 55 to 70 in good health.

The chain carries TRBV2 and TRBJ2-5; no clear D. Germline V gene lookup returns CDR1 SNHLY and CDR2 FYNNEI. CDR3 size: 11 residues. Deletions cut 7 bases from V and 5 bases from J, with 8 bases between. CDR3 sequence: CASNLRETQYF. CDR3 nucleotides: TGTGCCAGCAACCTTCGGGAGACCCAGTACTTC.

J is TRBJ2-5 and V is TRBV6-6, with a possible D match to TRBD2 (5 bases). The CDR3 has 12 amino acids. Germline V gene sequence: CDR1 MNHNY, CDR2 SVGAGI (reference sequence). V gave up 0 bases and J gave up 10 bases, with 9 bases separating them. The CDR3 region has the DNA TGTGCCAGCAGTTACTCGAGGGATAACCAGTACTTC. Its translation is CASSYSRDNQYF.

The CDR3 DNA sequence: TGCAGTGCTAGAAAAGACAGGGGCTCCTACGAGCAGTACTTC. This sequence encodes CSARKDRGSYEQYF. The V gene is TRBV20-1, the J gene TRBJ2-7, with 8 bases aligning to TRBD1. V trimming: 2 bases; J trimming: 0 bases; junction bases outside the gene matches: 3. The V gene's germline CDR1 is DFQATT and CDR2 SNEGSKA (reference sequence). CDR3 length: 14 residues.

J is TRBJ1-4 and V is TRBV20-1; 8 bases agree with TRBD1. CDR1 and CDR2 (germline): DFQATT, SNEGSKA (reference sequence). V shed 4 bases, J shed 8 bases, and the junction held 3 bases outside the gene matches. The length of the CDR3 is 12 residues. The CDR3 sequence: CSANGQGEKLFF. The CDR3 DNA sequence: TGCAGTGCTAACGGACAGGGCGAAAAACTGTTTTTT.

This chain links TRBV13 with TRBJ2-1; 8 bases line up with TRBD2. The germline CDR1 and CDR2 sequences are PRHDT and FYEKMQ (reference sequence). The CDR3 has 16 amino acids. After removal of 5 bases from V and 5 bases from J, the junction contained 11 bases not matched to a gene. The CDR3 sequence: CASSTREGGPHNEQFF. In DNA, the CDR3 is TGTGCCAGCAGCACCCGGGAGGGAGGCCCTCACAATGAGCAGTTCTTC.

The V gene is TRBV2, the J gene TRBJ2-7, with 7 positions matching TRBD2. The J call may be faulty, since TRBJ2-5 better matches the DNA end. The CDR3 extends over 13 amino acids. The germline V gene has CDR1 SNHLY and CDR2 FYNNEI. The CDR3 DNA sequence: TGTGCCAGCAGTTTCGAACTAGCGGAGACCCAGTACTTC. Its protein is CASSFELAETQYF.

The chain employs TRBV25-1 and TRBJ1-4; D call uncertain. V lost 7 bases, J lost 2 bases, and 17 bases lay in between. The CDR3 extends over 16 amino acids. The V gene's germline CDR1 is MGHDK and CDR2 SYGVNS. The CDR3 is CASNCTGNVTNEKLFF. As DNA, the CDR3 is TGTGCCAGCAACTGCACCGGGAACGTCACTAATGAAAAACTGTTTTTT. The complete variable domain, with remaining parts taken from reference TRBV25-1 and TRBJ1-4, reads EADIYQTPRYLVIGTGKKITLECSQTMGHDKMYWYQQDPGMELHLIHYSYGVNSTEKGDLSSESTVSRIRTEHFPLTLESARPSHTSQYLCASNCTGNVTNEKLFFGSGTQLSVL.

The chain employs TRBV20-1 and TRBJ2-1, with 15 nucleotides matching TRBD2. The J segment lost 9 bases and the V segment lost 4 bases, leaving 7 bases of the junction unmatched. The CDR3 sequence is 15 residues long. The germline CDR1 and CDR2 sequences are DFQATT and SNEGSKA (reference sequence). CDR3 bases: TGCAGTGCTAATCAGGGACTAGCGGGAGGTCGTGAGCAGTTCTTC. It codes for CSANQGLAGGREQFF.

The chain links TRBV28 to TRBJ2-7; D ambiguous. The germline V and J ends were trimmed by 3 bases and 2 bases, with 11 bases remaining between them. Germline V CDR1 and CDR2: MDHEN, SYDVKM. This CDR3 is built from 14 residues. The CDR3 sequence: CASSFATYAYEQYF. The DNA for the CDR3 is TGTGCCAGCAGTTTTGCGACTTATGCCTACGAGCAGTACTTC.

This clonotype has just a few counts. The CDR3 region has the DNA TGCGCCAGCAGCCAAGGTGCACGACAGGGGGCTTCAGATACGCAGTATTTT. Protein sequence: CASSQGARQGASDTQYF. The V call is TRBV4-1, the J call TRBJ2-3, with 10 bases fitting TRBD1. The CDR3 contains 17 residues. Germline V CDR1 and CDR2: MGHRA, YSYEKL. V lost 1 base and J lost 4; bases outside the gene matches: 8.

As to this clonotype: Sequence at one end of the junction differs from germline and may be a read error. The chain couples TRBV28 to TRBJ2-7; D is perhaps TRBD2 (5 bases). This CDR3 contains 11 residues. Germline lookup yields CDR1 MDHEN and CDR2 SYDVKM. The CDR3 nucleotides are TGTGCCATCAGTTCTCCCCGGGATACGTACTTC. This translates into CAISSPRDTYF.

This clonotype was recorded only once. The chain combines TRBV4-2 with TRBJ2-1, with D hard to call. CDR3 length equals 17 residues. From germline, CDR1 is LGHNA and CDR2 YNFKEQ. The V end lost 0 bases, the J end lost 1 base, and 13 bases lay between the germline ends. CDR3 sequence: CASSQDPGAHSYNEQFF. CDR3 bases: TGTGCCAGCAGCCAAGATCCGGGTGCGCATTCCTACAATGAGCAGTTCTTC.

The genes are TRBV5-1 and TRBJ2-3; TRBD2 might be the D (6 bases). Germline V CDR1 and CDR2: SGHRS, YFSETQ. V dropped 4 bases and J dropped 5 bases, with 17 bases sitting between them. This CDR3 has 15 residues. The CDR3 is CASSRHGEEKDTQYF. CDR3 nucleotides: TGCGCCAGCAGCAGGCATGGGGAGGAGAAAGATACGCAGTATTTT. The entire variable domain, with the rest obtained from reference TRBV5-1 and TRBJ2-3, is as follows: KAGVTQTPRYLIKTRGQQVTLSCSPISGHRSVSWYQQTPGQGLQFLFEYFSETQRNKGNFPGRFSGRQFSNSRSEMNVSTLELGDSALYLCASSRHGEEKDTQYFGPGTRLTVL.

Comments on this clonotype: An end of the junction differs from the germline gene, which may be a read error. The chain combines TRBV2 with TRBJ2-1; possible D gene TRBD2, 5 bases. This CDR3 is 15 amino acids long. Germline V gene data show CDR1 as SNHLY and CDR2 as FYNNEI. The CDR3 DNA is TGTGCCAGCAATGAAGTGGGAGATCCCTACAATGAGCAGTTCTTC. Its translation is CASNEVGDPYNEQFF.

This clonotype was seen a few times. The rearrangement links TRBV27 to TRBJ2-1, with 12 bases matching TRBD2. With V trimmed by 4 bases and J by 9 bases, 7 bases remained unmatched. Germline V gives CDR1 MNHEY, CDR2 SMNVEV (reference sequence). CDR3 length: 15 residues. The CDR3 nucleotides are TGTGCCAGCAGTTCGGGACTAGCGGGTTGGGGTGAGCAGTTCTTC. Its protein is CASSSGLAGWGEQFF.

This clonotype was observed a few times. The rearrangement links TRBV29-1 to TRBJ2-7, with 9 bases that match TRBD2. After removal of 2 bases from V and 0 bases from J, the junction contained 5 bases not matched to a gene. CDR3 length: 15 amino acids. Germline-derived CDR1 and CDR2 are SQVTM and ANQGSEA. CDR3 sequence reads: CSVESIAGDSYEQYF. The CDR3 nucleotides are TGCAGCGTTGAATCGATAGCGGGGGACTCCTACGAGCAGTACTTC.

The genes are TRBV12-5 and TRBJ2-3; no clear D. The CDR3 runs 13 residues. V was shortened by 2 bases and J by 3 bases, with 6 bases between the two germline ends. Germline V lookup: CDR1 LGHNT, CDR2 FRNRAP. CDR3 sequence reads: CASGLKGTDTQYF. DNA for the CDR3: TGTGCTAGTGGTTTGAAGGGTACAGATACGCAGTATTTT.

The V call is TRBV24-1, the J call TRBJ2-3; D gene ambiguous. Germline assignment: CDR1 KGHDR and CDR2 SFDVKD. The CDR3 has 14 amino acids. The ends were cut back, 6 bases at V and 5 bases at J, with 14 bases in the middle. The CDR3 sequence: CATSRSGAEDTQYF. CDR3 bases: TGTGCCACCAGTCGTTCGGGTGCCGAAGATACGCAGTATTTT.

The J gene is TRBJ2-1, the V gene TRBV9; TRBD2 matches at 10 bases. CDR3 length: 14 residues. V shed 4 bases, J shed 5 bases, and the junction held 3 bases outside the gene matches. CDR1 is SGDLS, CDR2 YYNGEE, per germline. The CDR3 bases are TGTGCCAGCAGCACCCTAGCGGGAGACAATGAGCAGTTCTTC. Translation: CASSTLAGDNEQFF.

This clonotype has only a few counts. In DNA, the CDR3 is TGCAGTGCTAAAAGATGGCGGGCCCAGCAGTACTTC. The encoded protein is CSAKRWRAQQYF. The chain joins TRBV20-1 to TRBJ2-5; D is possibly TRBD2 (5 bases). Germline loops: CDR1 DFQATT, CDR2 SNEGSKA (reference sequence). With 4 bases removed from V and 11 bases from J, the gap between germline ends came to 17 bases. The CDR3 length is 12 residues.

This clonotype came up many times. This chain joins TRBV29-1 and TRBJ2-1; D gene ambiguous. Trimming removed 4 bases from V and 9 bases from J, with 16 bases in between. The V gene's germline CDR1 is SQVTM and CDR2 ANQGSEA. This CDR3 has 13 residues. CDR3: CSVVTAGSGEQFF. DNA of the CDR3: TGCAGCGTTGTCACGGCCGGCTCGGGTGAGCAGTTCTTC.

The chain links TRBV20-1 to TRBJ1-2; D gene ambiguous. The V and J ends lost 6 bases and 5 bases respectively, with 22 bases between them. Germline-derived CDR1 and CDR2 are DFQATT and SNEGSKA (reference sequence). The CDR3 loop spans 15 amino acids. The CDR3 DNA is TGCAGTGCAGCCGGAGGCCAGACCCAGAATTATGGCTACACCTTC. Amino acid sequence: CSAAGGQTQNYGYTF.

This clonotype was seen more than once but under ten times. The chain joins TRBV29-1 to TRBJ2-1; 7 nucleotides match TRBD2. The V gene's germline CDR1 is SQVTM and CDR2 ANQGSEA. J gave up 4 bases and V 6 bases, and 9 bases lay outside the gene matches. The CDR3 length is 14 residues. CDR3 sequence (DNA): TGCAGCGTGACGGCCGGGACTATTTACAATGAGCAGTTCTTC. Protein product: CSVTAGTIYNEQFF.

The rearrangement links TRBV10-2 to TRBJ1-5, with D perhaps TRBD1 (6 bases). The CDR3 has 15 residues. The V gene lost 6 bases and the J gene lost 4 bases, with 16 bases spanning the gap. CDR1 is WSHSY, CDR2 SAAADI, per germline. CDR3 residues: CASRLTGSSNQPQHF. The CDR3 DNA sequence: TGCGCCAGCAGGCTAACAGGGAGTAGTAATCAGCCCCAGCATTTT.

The chain recombines TRBV3-1 with TRBJ2-1; D uncertain. Per the germline V gene, CDR1 is LGHDT and CDR2 is YNNKEL (reference sequence). This CDR3 contains 15 residues. V was trimmed by 0 bases and J by 1 base, leaving 7 bases between them. The CDR3 DNA follows: TGTGCCAGCAGCCAAGATCCCCAATCCTACAATGAGCAGTTCTTC. It codes for CASSQDPQSYNEQFF.

This clonotype was detected once. The chain combines TRBV25-1 with TRBJ2-3; D gene ambiguous. Trimming left V 2 bases short and J 2 bases short, with 8 bases between. The germline gives CDR1 MGHDK, CDR2 SYGVNS. The CDR3 consists of 14 residues. The CDR3 spells CASSERTVTDTQYF. CDR3 DNA: TGTGCCAGCAGTGAACGCACAGTCACAGATACGCAGTATTTT.

This clonotype was observed a few times. This chain uses TRBV4-1 with TRBJ2-5, with 12 bases aligning to TRBD2. The V gene's germline CDR1 is MGHRA and CDR2 YSYEKL. The CDR3 is 17 residues long. Trimming removed 0 bases from V and 4 bases from J; junction bases left unmatched: 6. CDR3 nucleotides: TGCGCCAGCAGCCAAGAAAGACTAGCGGGAGTGGGAGAGACCCAGTACTTC. It encodes CASSQERLAGVGETQYF.

This clonotype was seen only a few times. The chain uses TRBV28 and TRBJ1-2; TRBD1 is a possible D gene (5 bases). V lost 6 bases, J lost 9 bases, and 20 bases lay in between. Germline lookup yields CDR1 MDHEN and CDR2 SYDVKM. The CDR3 loop spans 14 amino acids. The DNA of the CDR3 is TGTGCCAGCAGGGCGGGACCGCAGACTCGAAGCTACACCTTC. Translated: CASRAGPQTRSYTF.

J is TRBJ2-7 and V is TRBV29-1; 7 bases are shared with TRBD1. Germline assignment: CDR1 SQVTM and CDR2 ANQGSEA. The V gene end was trimmed by 6 bases and the J gene end by 5 bases; junction bases not matched to a gene: 10. This CDR3 has 13 amino acids. The CDR3, as DNA: TGCAGCGTCGGGGACAGAGGGCCCGACGAGCAGTACTTC. Its translation is CSVGDRGPDEQYF.